This is a list of T cell receptor beta chains from one sample in a study of liver allograft versus peripheral blood T cells. A single record per CDR3 protein comes from TCRdb applying MiXCR to the reads. This table holds some 7,000 distinct CDR3 sequences, 16% found once. The receptor set was obtained from a human patient who had a liver transplant. T cells may partly derive from the graft donor. Each CDR3 is given with its conserved first and last residue. A D gene is named only where the DNA matches it firmly. Not every row has a clone size; where given, it reads once, few, many or a size class.

J: TRBJ2-7
V: TRBV6-2/TRBV6-3
size: many
D: .
CDR3: CASSPRLHEQYF
DNA: TGTGCCAGCAGTCCACGATTGCACGAGCAGTACTTC

J: TRBJ1-1
V: TRBV20-1
size: many
D: .
CDR3: CSASRPINTEAFF
DNA: TGCAGTGCTAGTAGGCCCATCAACACTGAAGCTTTCTTT

J: TRBJ2-1
V: TRBV5-4
size: few
D: TRBD2
CDR3: CASSPSGGVGNEQFF
DNA: TGTGCCAGCAGCCCTAGCGGGGGGGTCGGCAATGAGCAGTTCTTC

J: TRBJ1-2
V: TRBV6-1
size: many
D: .
CDR3: CASRTLTVYGYTF
DNA: TGTGCCAGCAGGACTTTGACGGTCTATGGCTACACCTTC

J: TRBJ1-2
V: TRBV6-6
size: medium-sized
D: .
CDR3: CASSSPGNYGYTF
DNA: TGTGCCAGCAGTTCCCCCGGGAACTATGGCTACACCTTC

J: TRBJ1-1
V: TRBV25-1
size: many
D: TRBD1
CDR3: CASSDPGQTTEAFF
DNA: TGTGCCAGCAGTGATCCGGGACAGACGACAGAAGCTTTCTTT

J: TRBJ2-7
V: TRBV6-2/TRBV6-3
size: medium-sized
D: .
CDR3: CASRFMGGRAYEQYF
DNA: TGTGCCAGCAGATTTATGGGGGGCCGAGCCTACGAGCAGTACTTC

J: TRBJ2-7
V: TRBV20-1
size: once
D: .
CDR3: CSASRGDPYEQYF
DNA: TGCAGTGCTAGCCGGGGAGACCCCTACGAGCAGTACTTC

J: TRBJ1-2
V: TRBV2
size: .
D: .
CDR3: CASSDEGDYGYTF
DNA: TGTGCCAGCAGTGATGAAGGGGACTATGGCTACACCTTC

J: TRBJ1-2
V: TRBV18
size: medium-sized
D: TRBD1
CDR3: CASSPSGTEGPLGYTF
DNA: TGTGCCAGCTCACCCTCCGGGACAGAGGGCCCCCTAGGCTACACCTTC

J: TRBJ1-6
V: TRBV6-5
size: medium-sized
D: .
CDR3: CASRPDGSNSPLHF
DNA: TGTGCCAGCAGGCCCGACGGATCCAATTCACCCCTCCACTTT

J: TRBJ2-7
V: TRBV10-3
size: many
D: .
CDR3: CAISDRNRAGGEQYF
DNA: TGTGCCATCAGTGACCGAAACAGAGCCGGTGGGGAGCAGTACTTC

J: TRBJ2-7
V: TRBV20-1
size: many
D: .
CDR3: CSARSGPSYEQYF
DNA: TGCAGTGCTAGGTCGGGACCGAGCTACGAGCAGTACTTC

J: TRBJ2-7
V: TRBV11-2
size: few
D: TRBD2
CDR3: CASSLTSGGSYEQYF
DNA: TGTGCCAGCAGCCTCACTAGCGGGGGTTCCTACGAGCAGTACTTC

J: TRBJ2-7
V: TRBV18
size: medium-sized
D: .
CDR3: CASSPNLGTSSYEQYF
DNA: TGTGCCAGCTCACCAAACCTTGGGACGTCTTCCTACGAGCAGTACTTC

J: TRBJ1-2
V: TRBV6-5
size: medium-sized
D: .
CDR3: CASKDGPYGYTF
DNA: TGTGCCAGCAAGGACGGTCCCTATGGCTACACCTTC

J: TRBJ1-2
V: TRBV18
size: medium-sized
D: .
CDR3: CASSPVRENYGYTF
DNA: TGTGCCAGCTCACCGGTTAGAGAGAACTATGGCTACACCTTC

J: TRBJ2-3
V: TRBV6-5
size: .
D: TRBD2
CDR3: CASSEPGGGSDTQYF
DNA: TGTGCCAGCAGTGAACCGGGGGGAGGATCGGATACGCAGTATTTT

J: TRBJ1-6
V: TRBV20-1
size: many
D: .
CDR3: CSASSSGGNSPLHF
DNA: TGCAGTGCTTCATCAAGTGGAGGTAATTCACCCCTCCACTTT

J: TRBJ2-7
V: TRBV6-6
size: many
D: TRBD1
CDR3: CASRRTGANEQYF
DNA: TGTGCCAGCAGGAGGACAGGGGCAAACGAGCAGTACTTC

J: TRBJ1-1
V: TRBV20-1
size: few
D: .
CDR3: CSARDGENTEAFF
DNA: TGCAGTGCTAGAGATGGGGAAAACACTGAAGCTTTCTTT

J: TRBJ1-1
V: TRBV27
size: medium-sized
D: .
CDR3: CASRADSTGPTEAFF
DNA: TGTGCCAGCAGGGCCGACTCGACAGGTCCCACTGAAGCTTTCTTT

J: TRBJ1-2
V: TRBV6-5
size: medium-sized
D: .
CDR3: CASSADPLLHGYTF
DNA: TGTGCCAGCAGCGCGGACCCCCTCTTACATGGCTACACCTTC

J: TRBJ1-2
V: TRBV2
size: .
D: .
CDR3: CASSDSGRVYGYTF
DNA: TGTGCCAGCAGTGACTCAGGCAGGGTCTATGGCTACACCTTC

J: TRBJ1-2
V: TRBV6-2/TRBV6-3
size: medium-sized
D: .
CDR3: CASSYSPRRLNYGYTF
DNA: TGTGCCAGCAGTTACTCACCGCGCAGGCTTAACTATGGCTACACCTTC

J: TRBJ1-1
V: TRBV6-5
size: many
D: TRBD1
CDR3: CASSATIRQGNTEAFF
DNA: TGTGCCAGCAGTGCCACTATAAGACAGGGGAACACTGAAGCTTTCTTT

J: TRBJ1-1
V: TRBV20-1
size: many
D: TRBD1
CDR3: CSAMGGQGRTEAFF
DNA: TGCAGTGCTATGGGTGGACAGGGGAGGACTGAAGCTTTCTTT

J: TRBJ2-3
V: TRBV5-4
size: .
D: TRBD1
CDR3: CASSLRTGDGDTQYF
DNA: TGTGCCAGCAGCCTCAGGACAGGGGACGGAGATACGCAGTATTTT

J: TRBJ1-2
V: TRBV5-4
size: medium-sized
D: TRBD1
CDR3: CASSLDRDSPADGYTF
DNA: TGTGCCAGCAGCTTGGATAGGGACAGCCCAGCGGATGGCTACACCTTC

J: TRBJ2-7
V: TRBV18
size: many
D: TRBD1
CDR3: CASSLGQGEYEQYF
DNA: TGTGCCAGCTCACTCGGACAGGGGGAGTACGAGCAGTACTTC

J: TRBJ1-5
V: TRBV12-3/TRBV12-4
size: few
D: TRBD1
CDR3: CASSLTGGNQPQHF
DNA: TGTGCCAGCAGCTTGACAGGGGGGAATCAGCCCCAGCATTTT

J: TRBJ2-7
V: TRBV20-1
size: .
D: TRBD2
CDR3: CSARDQVPSGGGNYEQYF
DNA: TGCAGTGCTAGAGATCAGGTGCCTAGCGGGGGGGGGAACTACGAGCAGTACTTC

J: TRBJ1-3
V: TRBV6-1
size: many
D: .
CDR3: CASSGRQAGNTIYF
DNA: TGTGCCAGCAGTGGAAGACAGGCTGGAAACACCATATATTTT